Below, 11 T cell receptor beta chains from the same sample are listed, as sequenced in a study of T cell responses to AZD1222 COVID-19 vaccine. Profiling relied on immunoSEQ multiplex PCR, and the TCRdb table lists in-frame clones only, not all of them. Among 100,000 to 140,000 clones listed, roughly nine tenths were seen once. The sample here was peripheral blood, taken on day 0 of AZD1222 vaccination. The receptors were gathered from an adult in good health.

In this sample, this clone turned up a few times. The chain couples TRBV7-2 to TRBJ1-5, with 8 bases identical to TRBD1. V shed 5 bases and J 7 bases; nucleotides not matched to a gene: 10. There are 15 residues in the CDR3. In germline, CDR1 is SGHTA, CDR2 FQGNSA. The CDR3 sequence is CASSPRTGRGQPQHF. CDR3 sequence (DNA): TGTGCCAGCAGCCCCCGGACAGGGCGGGGCCAGCCCCAGCATTTT.

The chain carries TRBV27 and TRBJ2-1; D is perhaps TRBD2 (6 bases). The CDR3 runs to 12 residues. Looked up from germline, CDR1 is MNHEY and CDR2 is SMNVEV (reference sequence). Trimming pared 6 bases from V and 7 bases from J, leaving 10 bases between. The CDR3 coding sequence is TGTGCCAGCAGCCCTCGGGAGAATGAGCAGTTCTTC. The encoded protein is CASSPRENEQFF.

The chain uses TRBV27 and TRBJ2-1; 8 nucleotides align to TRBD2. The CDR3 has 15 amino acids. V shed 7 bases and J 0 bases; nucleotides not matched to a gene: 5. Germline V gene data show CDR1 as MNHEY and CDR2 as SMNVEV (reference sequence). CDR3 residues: CASTRGGNSYNEQFF. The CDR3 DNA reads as TGTGCCAGCACCCGGGGGGGGAACTCCTACAATGAGCAGTTCTTC.

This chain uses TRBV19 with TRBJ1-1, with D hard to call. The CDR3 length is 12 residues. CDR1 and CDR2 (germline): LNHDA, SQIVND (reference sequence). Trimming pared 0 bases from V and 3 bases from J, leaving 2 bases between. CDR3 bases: TGTGCCAGTAGTATAGATTACACTGAAGCTTTCTTT. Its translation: CASSIDYTEAFF. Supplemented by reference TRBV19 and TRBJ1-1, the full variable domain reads DGGITQSPKYLFRKEGQNVTLSCEQNLNHDAMYWYRQDPGQGLRLIYYSQIVNDFQKGDIAEGYSVSREKKESFPLTVTSAQKNPTAFYLCASSIDYTEAFFGQGTRLTVV.

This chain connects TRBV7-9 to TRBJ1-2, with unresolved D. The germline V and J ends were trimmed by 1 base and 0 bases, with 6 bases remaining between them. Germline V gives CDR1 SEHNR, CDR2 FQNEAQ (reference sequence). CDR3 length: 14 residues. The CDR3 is CASSLVGSNYGYTF. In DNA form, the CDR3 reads TGTGCCAGCAGCTTAGTGGGGTCTAACTATGGCTACACCTTC. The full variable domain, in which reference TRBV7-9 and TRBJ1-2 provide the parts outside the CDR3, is DTGVSQNPRHKITKRGQNVTFRCDPISEHNRLYWYRQTLGQGPEFLTYFQNEAQLEKSRLLSDRFSAERPKGSFSTLEIQRTEQGDSAMYLCASSLVGSNYGYTFGSGTRLTVV.

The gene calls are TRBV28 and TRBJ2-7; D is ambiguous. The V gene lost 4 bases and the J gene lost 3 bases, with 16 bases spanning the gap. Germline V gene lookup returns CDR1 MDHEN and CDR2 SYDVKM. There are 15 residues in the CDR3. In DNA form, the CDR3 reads TGTGCCAGCAGTTCCCCCCTCGACCACGGCTACGAGCAGTACTTC. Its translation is CASSSPLDHGYEQYF. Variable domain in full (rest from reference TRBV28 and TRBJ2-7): DVKVTQSSRYLVKRTGEKVFLECVQDMDHENMFWYRQDPGLGLRLIYFSYDVKMKEKGDIPEGYSVSREKKERFSLILESASTNQTSMYLCASSSPLDHGYEQYFGPGTRLTVT.

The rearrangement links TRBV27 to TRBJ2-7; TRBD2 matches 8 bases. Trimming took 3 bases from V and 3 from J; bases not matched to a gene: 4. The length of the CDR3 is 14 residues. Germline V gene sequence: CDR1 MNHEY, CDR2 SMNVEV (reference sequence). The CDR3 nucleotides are TGTGCCAGCAGTTTCCGGGGGGGCCTCTACGAGCAGTACTTC. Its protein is CASSFRGGLYEQYF.

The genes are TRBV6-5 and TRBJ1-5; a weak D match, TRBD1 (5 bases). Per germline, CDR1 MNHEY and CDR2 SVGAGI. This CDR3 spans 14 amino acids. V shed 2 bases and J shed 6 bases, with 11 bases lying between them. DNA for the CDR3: TGTGCCAGCAGTTACGACAGTAAAAGTCAGCCCCAGCATTTT. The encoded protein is CASSYDSKSQPQHF.

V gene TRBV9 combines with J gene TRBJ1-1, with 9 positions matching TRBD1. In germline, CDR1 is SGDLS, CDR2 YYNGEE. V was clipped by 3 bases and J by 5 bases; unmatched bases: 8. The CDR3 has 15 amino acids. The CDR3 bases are TGTGCCAGCAGCGCCCACAGGGGGCTTGCGACTGAAGCTTTCTTT. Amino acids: CASSAHRGLATEAFF.

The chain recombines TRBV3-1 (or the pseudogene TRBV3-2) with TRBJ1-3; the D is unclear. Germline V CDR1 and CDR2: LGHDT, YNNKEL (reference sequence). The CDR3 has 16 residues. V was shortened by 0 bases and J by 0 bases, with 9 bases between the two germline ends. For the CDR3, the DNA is TGTGCCAGCAGCCAAGATCTGGGAAGCTCTGGAAACACCATATATTTT. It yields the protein CASSQDLGSSGNTIYF.

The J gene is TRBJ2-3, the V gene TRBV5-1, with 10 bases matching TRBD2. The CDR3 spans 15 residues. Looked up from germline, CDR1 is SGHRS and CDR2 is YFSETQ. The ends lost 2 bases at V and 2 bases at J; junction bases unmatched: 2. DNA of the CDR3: TGCGCCAGCAGCTTTGGACTAGCGGACACAGATACGCAGTATTTT. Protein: CASSFGLADTDTQYF. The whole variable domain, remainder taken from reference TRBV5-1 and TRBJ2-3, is KAGVTQTPRYLIKTRGQQVTLSCSPISGHRSVSWYQQTPGQGLQFLFEYFSETQRNKGNFPGRFSGRQFSNSRSEMNVSTLELGDSALYLCASSFGLADTDTQYFGPGTRLTVL.